This TCR beta chain was recorded in a study of blood T cell repertoires in COVID-19. About the study: Samples came from the United States, Italy and Spain, spanning acute and convalescent COVID-19.

Trimming cost V 6 bases and J 7 bases, with 12 bases left between them. The CDR3 is made up of 13 amino acids. Germline V gene data show CDR1 as SNHLY and CDR2 as FYNNEI. Repertoires were generated with immunoSEQ multiplex PCR, while TCRdb's copy carries only in-frame clones and drops some. This table holds roughly 99,000 clones, over 70% found once. This clone has more than one count but fewer than ten. V usage is TRBV2 and J usage is TRBJ1-4; no reliable D call. The sequencing input was peripheral blood. This clonotype was sampled from a woman older than 75 with acute or convalescent COVID-19. The CDR3 reads CASRGLEGEKLFF. CDR3 coding DNA: TGTGCCAGCAGGGGGTTGGAGGGTGAAAAACTGTTTTTT.